These T cell receptor beta chains were read from a single sample in a study of T cell changes during pregnancy in multiple sclerosis. Libraries were prepared by immunoSEQ multiplex PCR; TCRdb keeps only in-frame clonotypes and omits some of them. The sample contains tens of thousands of clones, about 94% of which appear only once. The source material was CD8+ T cells from peripheral blood mononuclear cells, sampled in the third trimester of pregnancy. These receptors all come from a female donor with multiple sclerosis, enrolled in a pregnancy study. Each CDR3 is given with its conserved first and last residue. The D gene is left open where the match is weak. For some rows the clone size is stated as once, few or many, or as a class when expanded; others skip it.

TRBJ1-1,TRBV10-3,-,-,TGTGCCATCAACGCCGGTCTCAACACTGAAGCTTTCTTT,CAINAGLNTEAFF
TRBJ1-2,TRBV7-9,TRBD1,-,TGTGCCAGCAGCGATGAAGGCGGGGTATGGACAGGTGGCTACACCTTC,CASSDEGGVWTGGYTF
TRBJ1-1,TRBV4-1,-,-,TGCGCCAGCAGCCAAGGGGCCGGGGGTGGCACTGAAGCTTTCTTT,CASSQGAGGGTEAFF
TRBJ2-7,TRBV18,-,-,TGTGCCAGCTCACCCCTGGGAGCTGACTACGAGCAGTACTTC,CASSPLGADYEQYF
TRBJ2-7,TRBV29-1,TRBD2,-,TGCAGCGCCGTAGCGGGAGGGCCTTTAGTCTACGAGCAGTACTTC,CSAVAGGPLVYEQYF
TRBJ1-1,TRBV13,-,-,TGTGCCAGCAGCTTAATTTCCGCTGAAGCTTTCTTT,CASSLISAEAFF
TRBJ2-1,TRBV14,TRBD2,once,TGTGCCAGCAGCCAAGCCGTAGCGGGCAGCTCCTACAATGAGCAGTTCTTC,CASSQAVAGSSYNEQFF
TRBJ2-5,TRBV27,TRBD2,-,TGTGCCAGCAGTCCGATAGCGGGAGGAGAGACCCAGTACTTC,CASSPIAGGETQYF
TRBJ1-4,TRBV11-2,-,-,TGTGCCAGCAGCTTATTGGGGGCTCGTGAAAAACTGTTTTTT,CASSLLGAREKLFF
TRBJ2-2,TRBV27,TRBD2,-,TGTGCCAGCAGTTTAAGGGCGGGAGGGCCGGCCGGGGAGCTGTTTTTT,CASSLRAGGPAGELFF
TRBJ2-7,TRBV19,-,-,TGTGCCAGTAGTATACAGTTTTCCTACGAGCAGTACTTC,CASSIQFSYEQYF
TRBJ2-7,TRBV30,-,once,TGTGCCTGGAGTCACAATGTTGAGAGCTCACTATACTTC,CAWSHNVESSLYF
TRBJ2-3,TRBV30,TRBD2,-,TGTGCCTGGAGCCAGCGGGAGCTGGACACAGATACGCAGTATTTT,CAWSQRELDTDTQYF
TRBJ2-7,TRBV29-1,TRBD2,once,TGCAGCGTGGAGGGACTAGCCTACGAGCAGTACTTC,CSVEGLAYEQYF
TRBJ1-1,TRBV9,TRBD1,-,TGTGCCAGCAGCCCCCGACAGGGCTACGCTGAAGCTTTCTTT,CASSPRQGYAEAFF